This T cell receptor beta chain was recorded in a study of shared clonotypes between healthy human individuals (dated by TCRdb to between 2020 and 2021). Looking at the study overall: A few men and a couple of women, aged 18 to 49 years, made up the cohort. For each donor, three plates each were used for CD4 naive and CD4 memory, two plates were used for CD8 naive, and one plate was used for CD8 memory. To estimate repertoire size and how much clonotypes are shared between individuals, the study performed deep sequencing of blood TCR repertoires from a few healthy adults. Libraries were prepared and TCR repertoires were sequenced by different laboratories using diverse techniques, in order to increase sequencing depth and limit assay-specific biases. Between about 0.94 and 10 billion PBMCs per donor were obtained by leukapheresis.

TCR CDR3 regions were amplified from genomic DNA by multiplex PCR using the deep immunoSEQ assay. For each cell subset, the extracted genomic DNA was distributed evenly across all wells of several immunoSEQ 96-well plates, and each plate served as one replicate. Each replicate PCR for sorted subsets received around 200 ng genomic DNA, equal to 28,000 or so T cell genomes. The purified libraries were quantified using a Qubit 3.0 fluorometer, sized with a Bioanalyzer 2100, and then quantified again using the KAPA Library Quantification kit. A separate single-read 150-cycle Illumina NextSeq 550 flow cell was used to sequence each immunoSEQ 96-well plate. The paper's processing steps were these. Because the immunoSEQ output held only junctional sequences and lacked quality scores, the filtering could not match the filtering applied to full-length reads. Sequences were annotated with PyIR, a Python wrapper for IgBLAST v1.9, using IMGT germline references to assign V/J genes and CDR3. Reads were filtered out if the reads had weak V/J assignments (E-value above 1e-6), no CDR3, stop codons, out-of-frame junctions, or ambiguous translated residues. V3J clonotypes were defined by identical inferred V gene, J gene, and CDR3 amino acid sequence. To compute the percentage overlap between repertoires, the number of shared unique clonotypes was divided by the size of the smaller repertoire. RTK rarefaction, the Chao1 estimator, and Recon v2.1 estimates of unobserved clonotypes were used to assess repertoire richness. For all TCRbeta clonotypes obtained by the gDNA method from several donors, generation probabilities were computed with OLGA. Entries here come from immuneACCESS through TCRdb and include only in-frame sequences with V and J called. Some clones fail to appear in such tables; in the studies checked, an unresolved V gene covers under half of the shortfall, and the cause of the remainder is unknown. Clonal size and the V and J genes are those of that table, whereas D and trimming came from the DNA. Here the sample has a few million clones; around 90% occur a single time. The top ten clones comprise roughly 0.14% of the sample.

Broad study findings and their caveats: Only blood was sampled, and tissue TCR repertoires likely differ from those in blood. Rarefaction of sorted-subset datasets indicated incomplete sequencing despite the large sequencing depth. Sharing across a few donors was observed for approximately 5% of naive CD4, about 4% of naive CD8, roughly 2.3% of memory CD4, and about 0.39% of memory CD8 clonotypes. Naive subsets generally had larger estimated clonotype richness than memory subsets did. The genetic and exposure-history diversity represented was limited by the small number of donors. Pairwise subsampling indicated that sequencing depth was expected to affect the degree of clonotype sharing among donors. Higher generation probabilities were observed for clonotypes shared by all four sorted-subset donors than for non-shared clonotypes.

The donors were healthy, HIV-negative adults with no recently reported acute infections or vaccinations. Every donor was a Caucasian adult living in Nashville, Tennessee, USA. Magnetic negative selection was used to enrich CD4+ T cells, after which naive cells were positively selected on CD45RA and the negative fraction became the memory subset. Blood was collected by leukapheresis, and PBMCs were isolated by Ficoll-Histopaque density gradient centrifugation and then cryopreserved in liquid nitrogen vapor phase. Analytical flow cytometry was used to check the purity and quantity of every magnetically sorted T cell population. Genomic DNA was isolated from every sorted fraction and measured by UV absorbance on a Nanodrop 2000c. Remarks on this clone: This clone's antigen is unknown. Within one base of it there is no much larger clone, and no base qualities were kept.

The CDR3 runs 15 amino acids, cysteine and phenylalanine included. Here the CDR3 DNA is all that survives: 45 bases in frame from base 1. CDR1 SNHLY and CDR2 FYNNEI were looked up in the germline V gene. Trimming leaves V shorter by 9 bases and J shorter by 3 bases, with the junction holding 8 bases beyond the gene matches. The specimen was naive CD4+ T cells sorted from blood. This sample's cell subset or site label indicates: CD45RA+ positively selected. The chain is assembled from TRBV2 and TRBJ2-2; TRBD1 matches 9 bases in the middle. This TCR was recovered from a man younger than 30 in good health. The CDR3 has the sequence CASTPGQGYTGELFF. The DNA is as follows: TGTGCCAGTACACCGGGACAGGGATACACCGGGGAGCTGTTTTTT.